This T cell receptor beta chain emerged from a study of cytomegalovirus exposure and HLA in healthy donors. Study-level points and caveats: Cytomegalovirus-associated TCR beta chains were listed, numbering 150 to 200. Apparent HLA restriction characterized most CMV-associated TCR beta chains in a later analysis.

This CDR3 is built from 15 residues. The V end lost 4 bases, the J end lost 8 bases, and 18 bases lay between the germline ends. CDR1 SGDLS and CDR2 YYNGEE come from the germline V gene. Only a few counts were recorded for this clone. Its antigen is not known. 13 Jbeta primers and 60 Vbeta primers were used for the PCR. Method: immunoSEQ multiplex PCR; TCRdb's copy keeps in-frame clones and lacks some. This table holds 90,000 to 150,000 clones, roughly 65% found once. The V gene is TRBV9, the J gene TRBJ2-2, with a tentative D call TRBD2 (5 bases). The sample comprised PBMCs. The clonotype was recovered from a man aged 35 to 55 in good health and CMV-seropositive. The CDR3 sequence: CASSPWSGNGGELFF. DNA for the CDR3: TGTGCCAGCAGCCCGTGGTCGGGGAATGGGGGGGAGCTGTTTTTT.